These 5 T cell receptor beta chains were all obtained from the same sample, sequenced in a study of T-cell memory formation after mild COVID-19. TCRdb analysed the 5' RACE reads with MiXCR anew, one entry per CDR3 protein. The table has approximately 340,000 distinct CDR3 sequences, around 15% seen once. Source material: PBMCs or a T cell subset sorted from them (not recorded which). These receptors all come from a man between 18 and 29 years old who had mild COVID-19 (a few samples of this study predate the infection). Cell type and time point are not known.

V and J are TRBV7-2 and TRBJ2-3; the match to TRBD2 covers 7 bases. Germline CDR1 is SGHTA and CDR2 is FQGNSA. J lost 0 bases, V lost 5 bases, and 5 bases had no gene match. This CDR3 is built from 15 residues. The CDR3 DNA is TGTGCCAGCAGCATTGGGGGGGTCAGCACAGATACGCAGTATTTT. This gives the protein CASSIGGVSTDTQYF.

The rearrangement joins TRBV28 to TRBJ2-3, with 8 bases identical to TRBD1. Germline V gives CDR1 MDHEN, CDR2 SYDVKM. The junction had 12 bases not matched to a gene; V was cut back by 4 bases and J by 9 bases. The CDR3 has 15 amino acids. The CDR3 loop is CASSSEAQTGVTQYF. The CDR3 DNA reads TGTGCCAGCAGTTCCGAGGCTCAGACAGGGGTGACGCAGTATTTT.

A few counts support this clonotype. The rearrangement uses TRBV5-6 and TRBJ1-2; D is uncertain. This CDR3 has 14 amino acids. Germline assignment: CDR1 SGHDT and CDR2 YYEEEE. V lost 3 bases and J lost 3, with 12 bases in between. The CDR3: CASSYIGIDYGYTF. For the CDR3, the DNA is TGTGCCAGCAGCTACATCGGGATTGACTATGGCTACACCTTC.

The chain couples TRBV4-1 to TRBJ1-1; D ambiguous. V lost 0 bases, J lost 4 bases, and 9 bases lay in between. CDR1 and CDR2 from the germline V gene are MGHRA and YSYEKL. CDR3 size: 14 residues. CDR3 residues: CASSQETGATEAFF. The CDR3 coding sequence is TGCGCCAGCAGCCAAGAGACGGGAGCCACTGAAGCTTTCTTT.

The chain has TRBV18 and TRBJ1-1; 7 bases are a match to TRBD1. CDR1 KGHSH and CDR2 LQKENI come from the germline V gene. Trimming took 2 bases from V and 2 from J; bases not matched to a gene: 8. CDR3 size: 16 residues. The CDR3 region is CASSPGLGDRNTEAFF. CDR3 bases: TGTGCCAGCTCACCAGGGCTTGGGGACAGAAACACTGAAGCTTTCTTT.